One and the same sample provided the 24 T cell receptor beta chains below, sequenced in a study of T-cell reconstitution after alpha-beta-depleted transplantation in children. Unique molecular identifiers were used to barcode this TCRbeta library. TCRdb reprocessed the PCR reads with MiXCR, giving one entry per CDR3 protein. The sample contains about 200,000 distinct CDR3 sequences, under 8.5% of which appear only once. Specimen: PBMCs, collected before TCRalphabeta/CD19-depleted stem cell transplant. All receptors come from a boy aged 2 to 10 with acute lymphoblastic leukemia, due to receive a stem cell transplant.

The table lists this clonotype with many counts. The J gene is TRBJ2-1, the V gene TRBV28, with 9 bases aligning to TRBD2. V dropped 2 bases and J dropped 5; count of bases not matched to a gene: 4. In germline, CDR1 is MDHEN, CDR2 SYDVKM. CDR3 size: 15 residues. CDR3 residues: CASSLGTSKNNEQFF. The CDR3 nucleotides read TGTGCCAGCAGTTTAGGGACTAGCAAAAACAATGAGCAGTTCTTC.

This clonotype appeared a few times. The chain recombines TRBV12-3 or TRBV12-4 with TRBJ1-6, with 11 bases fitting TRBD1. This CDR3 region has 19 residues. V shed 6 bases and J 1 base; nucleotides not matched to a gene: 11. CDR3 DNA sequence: TGTGCCAGCAGCCCGGGGACAGGGGGTCTAGGATCCTATAATTCACCCCTCCACTTT. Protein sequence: CASSPGTGGLGSYNSPLHF.

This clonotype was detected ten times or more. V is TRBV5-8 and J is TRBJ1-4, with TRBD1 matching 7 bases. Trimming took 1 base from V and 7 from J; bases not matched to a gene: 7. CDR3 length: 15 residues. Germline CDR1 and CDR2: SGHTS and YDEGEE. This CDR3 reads CASSLSYRGSEKLFF. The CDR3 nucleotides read TGTGCCAGCAGCTTGTCTTACAGGGGAAGTGAAAAACTGTTTTTT.

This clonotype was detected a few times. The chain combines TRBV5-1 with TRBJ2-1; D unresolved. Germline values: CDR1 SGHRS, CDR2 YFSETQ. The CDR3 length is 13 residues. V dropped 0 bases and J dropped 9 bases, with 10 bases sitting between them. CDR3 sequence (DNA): TGCGCCAGCAGCTTGGTGATAGAGCTTGAGCAGTTCTTC. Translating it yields CASSLVIELEQFF. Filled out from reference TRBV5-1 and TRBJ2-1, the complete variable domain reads KAGVTQTPRYLIKTRGQQVTLSCSPISGHRSVSWYQQTPGQGLQFLFEYFSETQRNKGNFPGRFSGRQFSNSRSEMNVSTLELGDSALYLCASSLVIELEQFFGPGTRLTVL.

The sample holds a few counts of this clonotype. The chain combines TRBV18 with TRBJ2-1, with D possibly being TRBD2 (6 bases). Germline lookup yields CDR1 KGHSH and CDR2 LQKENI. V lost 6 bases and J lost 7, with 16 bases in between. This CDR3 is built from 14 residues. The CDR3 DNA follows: TGTGCCAGCTCGGAACGGGAGAGGATGAATGAGCAGTTCTTC. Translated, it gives CASSERERMNEQFF.

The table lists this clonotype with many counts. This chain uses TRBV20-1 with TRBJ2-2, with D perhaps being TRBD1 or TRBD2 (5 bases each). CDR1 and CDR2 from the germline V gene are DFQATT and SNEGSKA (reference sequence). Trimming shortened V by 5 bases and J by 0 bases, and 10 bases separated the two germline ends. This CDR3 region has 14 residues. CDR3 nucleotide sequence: TGCAGTGCTCCGGGACGAGCGAACACCGGGGAGCTGTTTTTT. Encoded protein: CSAPGRANTGELFF.

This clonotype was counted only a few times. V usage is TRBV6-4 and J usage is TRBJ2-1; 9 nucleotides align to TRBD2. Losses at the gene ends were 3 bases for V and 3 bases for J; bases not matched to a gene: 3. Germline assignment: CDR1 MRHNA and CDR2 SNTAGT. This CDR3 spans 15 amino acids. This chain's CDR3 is CASSEGRGGYNEQFF. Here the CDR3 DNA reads TGTGCCAGCAGTGAGGGGCGGGGGGGCTACAATGAGCAGTTCTTC.

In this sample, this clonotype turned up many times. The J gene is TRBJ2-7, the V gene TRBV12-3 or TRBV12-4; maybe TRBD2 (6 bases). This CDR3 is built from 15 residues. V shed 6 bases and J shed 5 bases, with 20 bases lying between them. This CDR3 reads CASRPGLSGLHEQYF. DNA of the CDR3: TGTGCCAGCAGACCGGGACTTTCCGGACTCCACGAGCAGTACTTC.

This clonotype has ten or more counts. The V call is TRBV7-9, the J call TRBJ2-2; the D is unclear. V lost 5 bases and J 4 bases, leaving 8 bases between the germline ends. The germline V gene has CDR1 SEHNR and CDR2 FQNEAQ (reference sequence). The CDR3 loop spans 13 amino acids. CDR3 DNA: TGTGCCAGCAGCGCCCGGGTCACCGGGGAGCTGTTTTTT. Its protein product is CASSARVTGELFF.

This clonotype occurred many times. The CDR3 DNA follows: TGCAGTGCGGCATGGGGCACTGAAGCTTTCTTT. This sequence encodes CSAAWGTEAFF. This sequence joins TRBV20-1 and TRBJ1-1; no definite D call. V lost 6 bases and J lost 4, with 9 bases in between. CDR3 length: 11 amino acids. Germline V gives CDR1 DFQATT, CDR2 SNEGSKA (reference sequence).

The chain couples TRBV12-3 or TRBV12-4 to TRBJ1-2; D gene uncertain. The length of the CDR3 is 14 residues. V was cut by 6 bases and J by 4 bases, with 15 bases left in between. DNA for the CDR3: TGTGCCAGCAGCCTCGAACCCAAAACCTATGGCTACACCTTC. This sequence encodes CASSLEPKTYGYTF.

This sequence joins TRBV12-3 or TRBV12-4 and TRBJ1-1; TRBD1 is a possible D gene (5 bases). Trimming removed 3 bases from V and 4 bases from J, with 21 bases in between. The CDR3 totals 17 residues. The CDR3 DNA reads TGTGCCAGCAGTTTTTTCCAGGGTTGGGGGGGGGTCACTGAAGCTTTCTTT. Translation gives CASSFFQGWGGVTEAFF.

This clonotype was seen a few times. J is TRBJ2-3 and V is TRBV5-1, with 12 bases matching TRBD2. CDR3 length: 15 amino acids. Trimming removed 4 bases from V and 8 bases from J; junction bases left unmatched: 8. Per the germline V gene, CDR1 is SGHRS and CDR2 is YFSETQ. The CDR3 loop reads CASSRLAGGRVTQYF. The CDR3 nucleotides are TGCGCCAGCAGCCGCCTAGCGGGGGGGCGGGTTACGCAGTATTTT. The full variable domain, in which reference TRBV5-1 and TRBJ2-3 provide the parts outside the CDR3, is KAGVTQTPRYLIKTRGQQVTLSCSPISGHRSVSWYQQTPGQGLQFLFEYFSETQRNKGNFPGRFSGRQFSNSRSEMNVSTLELGDSALYLCASSRLAGGRVTQYFGPGTRLTVL.

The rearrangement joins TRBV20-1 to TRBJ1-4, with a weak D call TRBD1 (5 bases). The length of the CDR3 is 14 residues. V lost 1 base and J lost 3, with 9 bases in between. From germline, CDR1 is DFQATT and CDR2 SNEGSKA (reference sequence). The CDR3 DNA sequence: TGCAGTGCTAGAGGCCCGGGGGCTAATGAAAAACTGTTTTTT. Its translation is CSARGPGANEKLFF.

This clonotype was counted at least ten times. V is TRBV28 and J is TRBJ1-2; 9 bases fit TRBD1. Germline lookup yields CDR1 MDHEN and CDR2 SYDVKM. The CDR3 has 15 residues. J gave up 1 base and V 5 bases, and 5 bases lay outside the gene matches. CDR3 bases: TGTGCCAGCAGTGCGGACAGGGGCCGTAACTATGGCTACACCTTC. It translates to CASSADRGRNYGYTF.

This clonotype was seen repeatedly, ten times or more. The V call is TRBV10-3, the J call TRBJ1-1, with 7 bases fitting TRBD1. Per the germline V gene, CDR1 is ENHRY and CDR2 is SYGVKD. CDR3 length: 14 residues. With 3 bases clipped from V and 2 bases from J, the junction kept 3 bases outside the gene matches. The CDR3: CAISEDRDNTEAFF. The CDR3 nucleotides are TGTGCCATCAGTGAAGACAGGGACAACACTGAAGCTTTCTTT.

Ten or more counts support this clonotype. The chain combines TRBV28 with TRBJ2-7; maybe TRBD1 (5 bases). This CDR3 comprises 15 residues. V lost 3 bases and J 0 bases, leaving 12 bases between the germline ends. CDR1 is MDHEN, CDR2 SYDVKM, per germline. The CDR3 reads CASSLWQGSSYEQYF. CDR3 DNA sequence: TGTGCCAGCAGTTTGTGGCAGGGTAGCTCCTACGAGCAGTACTTC.

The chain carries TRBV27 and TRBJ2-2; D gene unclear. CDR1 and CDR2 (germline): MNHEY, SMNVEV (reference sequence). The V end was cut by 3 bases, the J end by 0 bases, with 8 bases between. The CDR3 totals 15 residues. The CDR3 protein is CASSLTIANTGELFF. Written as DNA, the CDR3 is TGTGCCAGCAGTTTGACGATCGCGAACACCGGGGAGCTGTTTTTT.

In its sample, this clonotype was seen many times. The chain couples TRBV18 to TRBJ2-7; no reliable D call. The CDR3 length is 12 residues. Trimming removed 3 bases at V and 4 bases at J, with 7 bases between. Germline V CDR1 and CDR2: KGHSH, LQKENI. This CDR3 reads CASSPAEYEQYF. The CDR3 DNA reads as TGTGCCAGCTCACCGGCAGAGTACGAGCAGTACTTC.

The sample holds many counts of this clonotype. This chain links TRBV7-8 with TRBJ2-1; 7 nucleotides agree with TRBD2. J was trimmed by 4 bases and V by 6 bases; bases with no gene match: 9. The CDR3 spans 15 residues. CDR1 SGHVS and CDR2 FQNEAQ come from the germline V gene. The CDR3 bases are TGTGCCAGCAGTAATCTTCGACTAGCATACAATGAGCAGTTCTTC. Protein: CASSNLRLAYNEQFF.

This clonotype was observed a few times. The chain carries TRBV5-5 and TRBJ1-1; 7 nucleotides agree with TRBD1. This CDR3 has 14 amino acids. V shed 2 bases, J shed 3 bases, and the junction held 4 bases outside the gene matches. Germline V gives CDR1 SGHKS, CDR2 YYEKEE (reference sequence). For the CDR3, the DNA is TGTGCCAGCAGCTTTGAGGGGGCGGACACTGAAGCTTTCTTT. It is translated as CASSFEGADTEAFF. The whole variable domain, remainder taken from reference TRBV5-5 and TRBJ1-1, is DAGVTQSPTHLIKTRGQQVTLRCSPISGHKSVSWYQQVLGQGPQFIFQYYEKEERGRGNFPDRFSARQFPNYSSELNVNALLLGDSALYLCASSFEGADTEAFFGQGTRLTVV.

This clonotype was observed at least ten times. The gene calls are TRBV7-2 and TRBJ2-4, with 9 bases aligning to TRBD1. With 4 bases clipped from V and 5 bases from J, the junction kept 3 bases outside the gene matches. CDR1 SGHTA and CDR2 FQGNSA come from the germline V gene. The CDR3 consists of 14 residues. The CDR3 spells CASSSGQGENIQYF. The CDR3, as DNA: TGTGCCAGCAGCTCGGGACAGGGTGAAAACATTCAGTACTTC. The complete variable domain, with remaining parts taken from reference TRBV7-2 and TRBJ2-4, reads GAGVSQSPSNKVTEKGKDVELRCDPISGHTALYWYRQSLGQGLEFLIYFQGNSAPDKSGLPSDRFSAERTGGSVSTLTIQRTQQEDSAVYLCASSSGQGENIQYFGAGTRLSVL.

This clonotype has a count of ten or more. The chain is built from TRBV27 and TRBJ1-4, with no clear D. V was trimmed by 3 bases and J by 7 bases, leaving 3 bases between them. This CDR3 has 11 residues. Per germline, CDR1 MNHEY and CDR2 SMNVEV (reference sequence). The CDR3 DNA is TGTGCCAGCAGTTTTGGTGAAAAACTGTTTTTT. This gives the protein CASSFGEKLFF.

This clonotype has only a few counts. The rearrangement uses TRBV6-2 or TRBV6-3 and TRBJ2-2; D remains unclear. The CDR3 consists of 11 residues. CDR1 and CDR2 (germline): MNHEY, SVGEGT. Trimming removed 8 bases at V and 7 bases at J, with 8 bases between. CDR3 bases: TGTGCCAGCCTGCACGGCGGGGAGCTGTTTTTT. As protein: CASLHGGELFF.